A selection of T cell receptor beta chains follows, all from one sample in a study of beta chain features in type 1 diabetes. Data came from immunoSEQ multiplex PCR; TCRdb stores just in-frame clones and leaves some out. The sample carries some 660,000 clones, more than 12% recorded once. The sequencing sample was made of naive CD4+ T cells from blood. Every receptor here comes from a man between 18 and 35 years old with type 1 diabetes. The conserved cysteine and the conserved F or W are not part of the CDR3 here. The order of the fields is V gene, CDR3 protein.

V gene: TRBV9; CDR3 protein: ASSVRPQGTQY
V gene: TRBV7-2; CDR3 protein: ASSLMTSGYTDTQY
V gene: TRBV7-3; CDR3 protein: ASSSRHQETQY
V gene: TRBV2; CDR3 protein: ASNPRELAGDEQY
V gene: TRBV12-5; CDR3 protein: ASSLETTEAF
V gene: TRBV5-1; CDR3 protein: ASSAGSLVYEQY
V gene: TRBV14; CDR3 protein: ASYGEGEVETQY
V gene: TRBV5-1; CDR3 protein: ASSFEGMTF
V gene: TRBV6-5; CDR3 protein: ASTGNTGELF
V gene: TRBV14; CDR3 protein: ASSQETKQGHSYEQY
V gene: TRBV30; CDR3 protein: AYDRGGNTEAF
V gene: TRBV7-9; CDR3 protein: ASSLFGEQY
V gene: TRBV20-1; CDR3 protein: SALPGTEAF
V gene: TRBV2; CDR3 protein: ASSGDYNEQF
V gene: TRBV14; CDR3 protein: ASSQGPYTQY
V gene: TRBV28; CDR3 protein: ASSRSTSNQPQH
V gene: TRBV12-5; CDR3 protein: ASALGLAGREQF
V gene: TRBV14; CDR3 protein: ASSRGQGGTGELF
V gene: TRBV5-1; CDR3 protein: ASGTGTSLTDTQY
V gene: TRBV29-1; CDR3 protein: SVRGFGTGELF
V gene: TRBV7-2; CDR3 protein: ASSLGREGTEAF
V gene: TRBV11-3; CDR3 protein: ASSSRGVNTEAF
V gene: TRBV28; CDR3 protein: ASSLTGEQY
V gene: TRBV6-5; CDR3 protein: ASSYKREWGNQPQH
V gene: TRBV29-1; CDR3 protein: SVDPNGGNYGYT
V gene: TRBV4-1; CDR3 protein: ASSQGRRTSSGNTIY
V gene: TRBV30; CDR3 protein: AWSELRDRQF
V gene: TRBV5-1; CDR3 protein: ASTPGGNEQY
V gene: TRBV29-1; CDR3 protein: SVEGDRDYGYT
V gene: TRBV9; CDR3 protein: ASSVDSGSYPGGNT
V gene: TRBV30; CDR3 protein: AWSVLSGYT
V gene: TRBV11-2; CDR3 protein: ASSLSPNTGELF